This section outlines one T cell receptor beta chain sequence together with its context. This clonotype was counted ten times or more. It lacks a known antigen. Per-nucleotide qualities are absent, and no much larger clonotype sits a single base away. The sample comes from a study of T cells after yellow fever vaccination (dated by TCRdb to the late 2010s). Background for the entire study: Libraries from fractions with low cell numbers were prepared with the SMART-Seq v4 Ultra Low Input RNA kit. To follow T-cell clones before and after primary and booster YFV17D yellow fever vaccination, bulk TCR alpha and beta repertoires were sequenced over time. The cohort comprised two healthy male donors, one aged 18 to 29 and one aged 30 to 40 years. Blood was drawn at multiple timepoints before and after primary and secondary immunization, with bulk PBMC replicates and cell subsets isolated.

The research as a whole found: A small share of clonotypes was detected in both CD4 and CD8 compartments, with the overlap likely arising from convergent recombination. FACS-sorted repertoires could contain abundant contaminating clonotypes from the bulk population, so computational filtering was required. Only two donors were included in the study, so the extent to which the findings can be generalized is limited. The secondary T-cell response was found to be weaker but faster than the primary response, with a peak reached on day 5 rather than on day 15. Most clones expanded after primary vaccination were re-detected after the booster (almost 97% of CD4 and roughly 87% of CD8), suggesting broad memory maintenance.

The junction shows trimming of 4 bases on V and 5 bases on J, plus 14 bases between the germline ends. From its cysteine to its phenylalanine, the CDR3 spans 13 amino acids. The entry retains the CDR3 DNA only, 39 bases that are in frame from base 1. CDR1 and CDR2 (DFQATT, SNEGSKA) derive from the germline V gene (reference sequence). The sample's treatment or condition label, decoded: live attenuated yellow fever vaccine strain. PBMCs were isolated from peripheral blood using a standard Ficoll-Paque protocol. Dynabeads CD4 and CD8 positive selection kits were used to isolate CD4 and CD8 T-cell fractions. TriZol was used to extract RNA from bulk PBMCs, from CD4 and CD8 fractions, and from dextramer-positive and dextramer-negative fractions. Data came from an Illumina NovaSeq 6000. TCR cDNA was synthesized by 5'RACE template switching, through which a universal primer site and unique molecular identifiers were introduced. Priming for cDNA synthesis came from both the TCR alpha and TCR beta constant segments. Library amplification used two PCR steps, and the second PCR step added sample barcodes and sequencing adapters. Sequencing of the libraries was done on either Illumina HiSeq 2500 (2x100 bp) or NovaSeq (2x150 bp). The study's own analysis went as follows. MIGEC handled demultiplexing of reads and collapsing into UMI consensus sequences, while MiXCR performed V(D)J alignment. Using edgeR on replicate PBMC samples, clonotypes were called vaccine-responding if FDR was below 0.01 and the log2 fold change was above 5 up to day 15. CD4 or CD8 identity was assigned to each bulk clonotype according to whether the clonotype was present at higher abundance in the sequenced CD4 repertoire or the sequenced CD8 repertoire. Through fastp at Q25 and MiXCR, TCRdb rebuilt clones from the public reads, retaining in-frame beta chains. A single entry per CDR3 protein holds the most common genes and DNA from its merged rows. In this record, the V and J calls reflect TCRdb's handling and not the investigators' own analysis. This sample has about 300,000 distinct CDR3 sequences in its table, and around 8.6% of those were observed once. Together, the top ten hold around 3.3% of the sample.

The TCR was taken from a man in his late teens or twenties who received the YFV17D yellow fever vaccine. Source: CD4+ T cells sorted from PBMCs, taken 5 days after the yellow fever booster vaccination. The chain employs TRBV20-1 and TRBJ2-5, with no confident D gene call. Here is the DNA: TGCAGTGCTAAGATGTTCGAGAGTGAGACCCAGTACTTC. This yields the protein CSAKMFESETQYF.